Following are 28 T cell receptor beta chains from one sample sequenced in a study of shared clonotypes between healthy human individuals. The repertoire was sequenced with immunoSEQ multiplex PCR; TCRdb's copy has only in-frame clones and lacks some. The sample carries 2 million to 3 million clones, more than 90% recorded once. The sample was naive CD4+ T cells sorted from blood. Sample subset: CD45RA+ positively selected. The receptors shown here come from a man aged 18 to 35 in good health.

CDR3 DNA sequence: TGTGCCAGTAGCCCTAGCGGGCGCTACTACGAGCAGTACTTC. Translated: CASSPSGRYYEQYF. V is TRBV19 and J is TRBJ2-7; 8 nucleotides align to TRBD2. Germline loops: CDR1 LNHDA, CDR2 SQIVND (reference sequence). With V trimmed by 6 bases and J by 3 bases, 7 bases remained unmatched. The length of the CDR3 is 14 residues.

The V gene is TRBV6-1, the J gene TRBJ2-1; unclear D gene. V lost 4 bases to trimming and J lost 5 bases, with 12 bases between them. Germline CDR1 MNHNS, CDR2 SASEGT. The CDR3 is 14 residues long. CDR3 in DNA: TGTGCCAGCAGTGTCGTCTGGGGTAACAATGAGCAGTTCTTC. Translating it yields CASSVVWGNNEQFF.

This rearrangement joins TRBV6-1 to TRBJ2-5, with D perhaps matching TRBD1 or TRBD2 (6 bases each). CDR3 length: 15 residues. V was pared by 5 bases and J by 5 bases, with 18 bases between. CDR1 is MNHNS, CDR2 SASEGT, per germline. The CDR3 DNA reads as TGTGCCAGCAGTCCTTACGGGGGCCAGTGGGAGACCCAGTACTTC. Its protein product is CASSPYGGQWETQYF.

Turning to this clone: Within the sample, other DNA sequences also encode this same CDR3. This chain uses TRBV28 with TRBJ1-2; D is unclear. V dropped 5 bases and J dropped 2 bases, with 9 bases sitting between them. The CDR3 has 13 amino acids. Germline assignment: CDR1 MDHEN and CDR2 SYDVKM. CDR3 protein: CASSRGGNYGYTF. CDR3 nucleotides: TGTGCCAGCAGTCGGGGAGGGAACTATGGCTACACCTTC.

A remark on this clone: Other DNA sequences of this sample code for an identical CDR3. The V call is TRBV25-1, the J call TRBJ1-5; 7 bases fit TRBD1. CDR1 is MGHDK, CDR2 SYGVNS, per germline. CDR3 length: 14 residues. The V and J ends lost 2 bases and 2 bases, in that order; junction bases with no gene match: 0. The CDR3 region has the DNA TGTGCCAGCAGTGAAACAGGGGGCAATCAGCCCCAGCATTTT. This sequence encodes CASSETGGNQPQHF. The full variable domain, in which reference TRBV25-1 and TRBJ1-5 provide the parts outside the CDR3, is EADIYQTPRYLVIGTGKKITLECSQTMGHDKMYWYQQDPGMELHLIHYSYGVNSTEKGDLSSESTVSRIRTEHFPLTLESARPSHTSQYLCASSETGGNQPQHFGDGTRLSIL.

The chain uses TRBV2 and TRBJ1-5; TRBD1 agrees at 11 bases. The V and J ends lost 6 bases and 1 base, in that order; junction bases with no gene match: 5. The CDR3 contains 16 residues. Looked up from germline, CDR1 is SNHLY and CDR2 is FYNNEI. The CDR3 DNA is TGTGCCAGCAGCTTCGGGACAGGGGGAAGCAATCAGCCCCAGCATTTT. This codes for CASSFGTGGSNQPQHF.

The chain recombines TRBV18 with TRBJ1-2, with 8 bases lining up with TRBD1. V lost 5 bases, J lost 5 bases, and 1 base stayed unmatched. Germline CDR1 KGHSH, CDR2 LQKENI. This CDR3 has 12 residues. DNA of the CDR3: TGTGCCAGCTCAGGACAGGGTTATGGCTACACCTTC. This translates into CASSGQGYGYTF.

The rearrangement links TRBV4-1 to TRBJ2-7, with TRBD1 matching 8 bases. The J segment lost 5 bases and the V segment lost 0 bases, leaving 6 bases of the junction unmatched. The germline V gene encodes CDR1 MGHRA and CDR2 YSYEKL. The CDR3 is 15 residues long. The DNA for the CDR3 is TGCGCCAGCAGCCAAGATTCGACAGGGGTCAACGAGCAGTACTTC. Translated: CASSQDSTGVNEQYF.

This rearrangement joins TRBV19 to TRBJ2-1; 8 nucleotides align to TRBD2. With 6 bases clipped from V and 9 bases from J, the junction kept 13 bases outside the gene matches. Germline V CDR1 and CDR2: LNHDA, SQIVND (reference sequence). The CDR3 sequence is 15 residues long. This CDR3 reads CASSDPGLGFIEQFF. The DNA for the CDR3 is TGTGCCAGTAGCGATCCGGGACTAGGGTTCATTGAGCAGTTCTTC.

The rearrangement uses TRBV30 and TRBJ1-2; D not certain. There are 11 residues in the CDR3. CDR1 is GTSNPN, CDR2 SVGIG, per germline (reference sequence). V lost 3 bases and J 2 bases, leaving 4 bases between the germline ends. The CDR3 coding sequence is TGTGCCTGGAGAAAGAACTATGGCTACACCTTC. Its protein product is CAWRKNYGYTF.

The rearrangement uses TRBV10-3 and TRBJ2-1; D remains unclear. Trimming removed 5 bases from V and 4 bases from J, with 9 bases in between. The CDR3 loop spans 13 amino acids. Germline V gene lookup returns CDR1 ENHRY and CDR2 SYGVKD. For the CDR3, the DNA is TGTGCCATCAGTCCTGTGGCGTACAATGAGCAGTTCTTC. Translation gives CAISPVAYNEQFF.

The chain links TRBV27 to TRBJ2-7; a weak D match, TRBD1 (6 bases). Per germline, CDR1 MNHEY and CDR2 SMNVEV (reference sequence). The CDR3 loop spans 13 amino acids. V was clipped by 8 bases and J by 6 bases, with 17 bases between them. The CDR3 loop reads CASGLQGSGEQYF. DNA for the CDR3: TGTGCCAGCGGCTTACAGGGTAGTGGCGAGCAGTACTTC.

This clone was counted only a few times. The chain has TRBV5-1 and TRBJ1-2; D is undetermined. The CDR3 sequence is 13 residues long. Trimming took off 4 bases at V and 6 bases at J, with 13 bases between the two ends. CDR1 and CDR2 (germline): SGHRS, YFSETQ. This CDR3 reads CASSPSGEDGYTF. Here the CDR3 DNA reads TGCGCCAGCAGCCCCTCCGGGGAGGATGGCTACACCTTC.

The chain uses TRBV4-2 and TRBJ2-1; 11 bases line up with TRBD2. The CDR3 loop spans 18 amino acids. Germline CDR1 reads LGHNA; CDR2 reads YNFKEQ. Unmatched junction bases numbered 10, after V lost 2 bases and J lost 4 bases. This CDR3 reads CASSQPLAGALLYNEQFF. CDR3 coding DNA: TGTGCCAGCAGCCAACCACTAGCGGGAGCCCTCTTATACAATGAGCAGTTCTTC.

V is TRBV10-3 and J is TRBJ2-2; 9 nucleotides agree with TRBD2. The length of the CDR3 is 16 residues. Germline V lookup: CDR1 ENHRY, CDR2 SYGVKD. Trimming cost V 2 bases and J 1 base; bases outside gene matches: 2. The CDR3 sequence is CAISEVSGGNTGELFF. The CDR3 region has the DNA TGTGCCATCAGTGAGGTTAGCGGGGGGAACACCGGGGAGCTGTTTTTT.

V and J are TRBV5-1 and TRBJ2-5, with 10 bases matching TRBD1. V shed 4 bases, J shed 2 bases, and the junction held 5 bases outside the gene matches. Germline-derived CDR1 and CDR2 are SGHRS and YFSETQ. This CDR3 is 15 amino acids long. The CDR3 DNA sequence: TGCGCCAGCAGCACAGGACAGGGGGGGCAAGAGACCCAGTACTTC. Protein product: CASSTGQGGQETQYF.

The chain links TRBV18 to TRBJ2-5, with 9 nucleotides matching TRBD2. The germline V gene has CDR1 KGHSH and CDR2 LQKENI. The length of the CDR3 is 15 residues. J gave up 1 base and V 5 bases, and 5 bases lay outside the gene matches. CDR3 sequence reads: CASSETSGIQETQYF. In DNA, the CDR3 is TGTGCCAGCTCAGAGACTAGCGGAATCCAAGAGACCCAGTACTTC.

Only one count was recorded for this clone. This chain connects TRBV7-2 to TRBJ2-1, with a possible D match to TRBD1 (5 bases). The V end was cut by 3 bases, the J end by 4 bases, with 13 bases between. Germline V CDR1 and CDR2: SGHTA, FQGNSA. This CDR3 spans 15 amino acids. The DNA of the CDR3 is TGTGCCAGCAGCTTTAGACAGCGCGCTTACAATGAGCAGTTCTTC. This translates into CASSFRQRAYNEQFF.

The V and J genes are TRBV5-1 and TRBJ2-3; D is uncertain. This CDR3 has 15 residues. In germline, CDR1 is SGHRS, CDR2 YFSETQ. V dropped 1 base and J dropped 2 bases, with 11 bases sitting between them. CDR3 region: CASSLRLGLTDTQYF. The DNA for the CDR3 is TGCGCCAGCAGCTTGAGGCTAGGTCTCACAGATACGCAGTATTTT.

On this clone itself: No DNA is shown, since the ends of the CDR3 on it are uncertain; the CDR3 is the one TCRdb lists. V is TRBV29-1 and J is TRBJ1-5; the table's TRBD1 call for D was not verified on the DNA. Germline V gene data show CDR1 as SQVTM and CDR2 as ANQGSEA. The CDR3 sequence runs 11 residues, both termini included. CDR3: CSVGSGTGVLF.

The chain employs TRBV6-5 and TRBJ2-4, with a possible D match to TRBD1 (6 bases). Between the trimmed V and J ends, which lost 6 bases and 1 base, there was a span of 10 bases. The CDR3 consists of 14 residues. The germline gives CDR1 MNHEY, CDR2 SVGAGI. DNA for the CDR3: TGTGCCAGCAGACGCCAGGGGGCCAAAAACATTCAGTACTTC. This codes for CASRRQGAKNIQYF.

In its sample, this clone was seen once. The chain combines TRBV5-1 with TRBJ1-4, with a tentative D call TRBD1 (5 bases). The CDR3 is 15 amino acids. Trimming shortened V by 6 bases and J by 1 base, and 13 bases separated the two germline ends. CDR1 and CDR2 (germline): SGHRS, YFSETQ. The CDR3 sequence: CASTQRGETNEKLFF. As DNA, the CDR3 is TGCGCCAGCACCCAGCGAGGGGAAACTAATGAAAAACTGTTTTTT. Supplemented by reference TRBV5-1 and TRBJ1-4, the full variable domain reads KAGVTQTPRYLIKTRGQQVTLSCSPISGHRSVSWYQQTPGQGLQFLFEYFSETQRNKGNFPGRFSGRQFSNSRSEMNVSTLELGDSALYLCASTQRGETNEKLFFGSGTQLSVL.

The chain uses TRBV11-3 and TRBJ2-7; D possibly corresponds to TRBD1 (6 bases). Between the trimmed V and J ends, which lost 5 bases and 5 bases, there was a span of 19 bases. CDR3 size: 15 residues. Germline V gene sequence: CDR1 SGHNT, CDR2 YENEEA. The CDR3 region has the DNA TGTGCCAGCAGCCAGCGAGGTGGACAGTTAGACGAGCAGTACTTC. Encoded protein: CASSQRGGQLDEQYF.

V and J are TRBV7-9 and TRBJ2-4; TRBD1 or TRBD2 may be the D gene (6 bases each). The germline V gene has CDR1 SEHNR and CDR2 FQNEAQ (reference sequence). This CDR3 contains 15 residues. With 0 bases removed from V and 8 bases from J, the gap between germline ends came to 14 bases. CDR3 bases: TGTGCCAGCAGCTTAGCGGCCGGGGGCGATGACATTCAGTACTTC. This translates into CASSLAAGGDDIQYF.

V and J are TRBV29-1 and TRBJ2-2, with D possibly matching TRBD2 (6 bases). CDR3 size: 15 residues. Deletions cut 7 bases from V and 5 bases from J, with 20 bases between. Germline-derived CDR1 and CDR2 are SQVTM and ANQGSEA. CDR3 nucleotide sequence: TGCAGCGCCGAAGGCGGGAAGGAGGGGACCGGGGAGCTGTTTTTT. This sequence encodes CSAEGGKEGTGELFF.

The J gene is TRBJ2-7, the V gene TRBV27; 12 bases line up with TRBD2. The CDR3 is made up of 16 amino acids. Germline V gene data show CDR1 as MNHEY and CDR2 as SMNVEV (reference sequence). Trimming cost V 3 bases and J 3 bases; bases outside gene matches: 6. The CDR3 DNA reads TGTGCCAGCAGTTTCCGACTAGCGGGAGTAATCTACGAGCAGTACTTC. Protein sequence: CASSFRLAGVIYEQYF.

This chain uses TRBV30 with TRBJ1-4; D is possibly TRBD1 (6 bases). Germline CDR1 and CDR2: GTSNPN and SVGIG (reference sequence). The CDR3 has 12 amino acids. The ends were cut back, 4 bases at V and 4 bases at J, with 7 bases in the middle. CDR3 sequence (DNA): TGTGCCTGGAACAGGGTTAATGAAAAACTGTTTTTT. Amino acid sequence: CAWNRVNEKLFF.

CDR3 bases: TGTGCCAGCAGTTACTCGCTGGGGGAGCGAACTGAAGCTTTCTTT. It codes for CASSYSLGERTEAFF. V and J are TRBV6-5 and TRBJ1-1; D is perhaps TRBD1 (5 bases). The germline CDR1 and CDR2 sequences are MNHEY and SVGAGI. This CDR3 comprises 15 residues. V dropped 0 bases and J dropped 5 bases, with 13 bases sitting between them.